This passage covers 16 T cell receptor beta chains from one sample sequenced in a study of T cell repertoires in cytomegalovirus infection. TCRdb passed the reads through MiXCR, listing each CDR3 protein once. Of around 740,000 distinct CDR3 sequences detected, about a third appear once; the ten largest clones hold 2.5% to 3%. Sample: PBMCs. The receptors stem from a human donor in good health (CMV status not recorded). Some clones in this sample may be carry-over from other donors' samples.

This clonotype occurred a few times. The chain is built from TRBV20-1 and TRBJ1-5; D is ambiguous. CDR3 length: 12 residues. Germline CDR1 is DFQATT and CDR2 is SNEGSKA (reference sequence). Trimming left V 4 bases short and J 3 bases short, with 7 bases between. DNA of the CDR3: TGCAGTGCTATTCCGAACAATCAGCCCCAGCATTTT. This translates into CSAIPNNQPQHF.

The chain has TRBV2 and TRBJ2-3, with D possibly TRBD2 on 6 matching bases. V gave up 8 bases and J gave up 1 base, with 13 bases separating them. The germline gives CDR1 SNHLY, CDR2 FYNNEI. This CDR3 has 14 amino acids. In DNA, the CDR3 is TGTGCCAGCCAACCGGGACTTGGCACAGATACGCAGTATTTT. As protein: CASQPGLGTDTQYF.

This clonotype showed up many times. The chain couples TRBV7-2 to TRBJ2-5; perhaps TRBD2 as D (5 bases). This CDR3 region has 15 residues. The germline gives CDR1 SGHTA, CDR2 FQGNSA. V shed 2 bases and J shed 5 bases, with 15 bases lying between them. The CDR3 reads CASSLNPGGPETQYF. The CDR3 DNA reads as TGTGCCAGCAGCTTAAATCCCGGCGGGCCGGAGACCCAGTACTTC.

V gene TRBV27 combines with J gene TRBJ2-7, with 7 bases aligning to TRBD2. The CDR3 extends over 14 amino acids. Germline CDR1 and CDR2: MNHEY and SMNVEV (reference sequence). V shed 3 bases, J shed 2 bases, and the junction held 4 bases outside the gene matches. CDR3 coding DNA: TGTGCCAGCAGTTTGGGAGGGGAGACCTACGAGCAGTACTTC. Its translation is CASSLGGETYEQYF.

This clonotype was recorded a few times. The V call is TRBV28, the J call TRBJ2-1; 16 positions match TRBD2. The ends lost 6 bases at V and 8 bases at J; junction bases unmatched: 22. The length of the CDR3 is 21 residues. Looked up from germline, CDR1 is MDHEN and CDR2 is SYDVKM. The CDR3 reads CASSLTGPGLAGGPLWHEQFF. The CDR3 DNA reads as TGTGCCAGCAGCCTTACAGGTCCGGGACTAGCGGGAGGGCCCCTCTGGCATGAGCAGTTCTTC.

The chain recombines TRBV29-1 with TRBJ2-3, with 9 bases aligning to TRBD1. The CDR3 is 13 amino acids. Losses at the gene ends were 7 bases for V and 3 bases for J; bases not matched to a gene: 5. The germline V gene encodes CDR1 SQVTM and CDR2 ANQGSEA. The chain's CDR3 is CSARDRATDTQYF. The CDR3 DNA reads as TGCAGCGCCAGGGACAGGGCGACAGATACGCAGTATTTT.

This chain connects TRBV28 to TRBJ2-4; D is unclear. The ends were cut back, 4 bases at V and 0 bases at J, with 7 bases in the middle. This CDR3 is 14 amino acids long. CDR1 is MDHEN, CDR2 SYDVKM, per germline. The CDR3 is CASSWMIAKNIQYF. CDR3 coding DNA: TGTGCCAGCAGTTGGATGATAGCCAAAAACATTCAGTACTTC.

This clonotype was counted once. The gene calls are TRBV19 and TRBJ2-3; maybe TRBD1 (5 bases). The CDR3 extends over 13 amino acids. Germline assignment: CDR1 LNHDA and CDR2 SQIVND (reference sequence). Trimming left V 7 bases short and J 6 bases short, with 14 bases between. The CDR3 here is CASTSFNRDTQYF. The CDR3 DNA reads TGTGCCAGTACCTCATTTAACAGGGATACGCAGTATTTT.

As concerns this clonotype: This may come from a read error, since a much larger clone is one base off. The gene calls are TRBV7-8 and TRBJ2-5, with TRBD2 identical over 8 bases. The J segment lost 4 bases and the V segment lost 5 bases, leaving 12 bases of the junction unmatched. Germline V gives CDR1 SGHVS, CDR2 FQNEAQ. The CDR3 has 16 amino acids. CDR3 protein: CASSPGASGSVETQYF. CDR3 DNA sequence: TGTGCCAGCAGCCCTGGAGCTAGCGGGTCTGTAGAGACCCAGTACTTC.

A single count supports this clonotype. CDR3 coding DNA: TGTGCCAGTAGTATGGGCGGGACTTCCTACGAGCAGTACTTC. Translated, it gives CASSMGGTSYEQYF. The V call is TRBV19, the J call TRBJ2-7; weak D call: TRBD2 (6 bases). The CDR3 totals 14 residues. The V gene's germline CDR1 is LNHDA and CDR2 SQIVND (reference sequence). With 3 bases removed from V and 1 base from J, the gap between germline ends came to 10 bases.

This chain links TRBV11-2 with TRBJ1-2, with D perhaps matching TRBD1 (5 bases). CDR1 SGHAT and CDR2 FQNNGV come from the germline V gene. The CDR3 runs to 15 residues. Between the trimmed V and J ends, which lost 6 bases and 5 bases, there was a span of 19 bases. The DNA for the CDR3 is TGTGCCAGCAGGCCGACCCCGGACATCCAGTATGGCTACACCTTC. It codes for CASRPTPDIQYGYTF.

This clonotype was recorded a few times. The chain's CDR3 is CASSLTREGHEQFF. CDR3 in DNA: TGTGCCAGCAGTTTAACTCGGGAGGGCCATGAGCAGTTCTTC. The rearrangement uses TRBV28 and TRBJ2-1, with 8 bases lining up with TRBD2. Germline V CDR1 and CDR2: MDHEN, SYDVKM. Trimming took 2 bases from V and 8 from J; bases not matched to a gene: 5. The length of the CDR3 is 14 residues.

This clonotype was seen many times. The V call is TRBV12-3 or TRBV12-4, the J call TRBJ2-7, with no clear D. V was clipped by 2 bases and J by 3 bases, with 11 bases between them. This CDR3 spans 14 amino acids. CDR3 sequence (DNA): TGTGCCAGCAGTTTATCTGGTGGCAGCTACGAGCAGTACTTC. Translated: CASSLSGGSYEQYF.

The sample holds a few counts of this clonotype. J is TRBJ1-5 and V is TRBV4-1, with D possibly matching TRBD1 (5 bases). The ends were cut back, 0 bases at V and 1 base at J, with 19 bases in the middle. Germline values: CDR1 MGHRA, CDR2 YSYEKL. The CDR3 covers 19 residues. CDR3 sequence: CASSQDQGSSQGSNQPQHF. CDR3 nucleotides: TGCGCCAGCAGCCAAGATCAAGGGTCATCTCAGGGAAGCAATCAGCCCCAGCATTTT.

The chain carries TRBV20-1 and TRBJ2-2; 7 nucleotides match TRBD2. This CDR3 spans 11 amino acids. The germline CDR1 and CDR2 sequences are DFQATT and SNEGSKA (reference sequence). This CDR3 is CRLAWTGELFF. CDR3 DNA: TGCAGACTAGCGTGGACCGGGGAGCTGTTTTTT.

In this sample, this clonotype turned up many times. DNA of the CDR3: TGTGCCAGCAGCCCCGATTGGGATGTGGGGTTAAGCTCTGGAAACACCATATATTTT. As protein: CASSPDWDVGLSSGNTIYF. The V call is TRBV7-9, the J call TRBJ1-3; no clear D gene. There are 19 residues in the CDR3. V was shortened by 5 bases and J by 0 bases, with 23 bases between the two germline ends. CDR1 is SEHNR and CDR2 is FQNEAQ in the germline V gene (reference sequence). The full variable domain, in which reference TRBV7-9 and TRBJ1-3 provide the parts outside the CDR3, is DTGVSQNPRHKITKRGQNVTFRCDPISEHNRLYWYRQTLGQGPEFLTYFQNEAQLEKSRLLSDRFSAERPKGSFSTLEIQRTEQGDSAMYLCASSPDWDVGLSSGNTIYFGEGSWLTVV.